Given below is one T cell receptor (beta chain) in context. Its antigen has not been determined. No much larger clone is present one base from it, and per-base qualities are unavailable. These data originate in a study of T cell repertoires and HLA-DP antigens (dated by TCRdb to 2017 to 2018). Context from the whole study: An in vitro model of CD4+ T cell alloreactivity against allogeneic HLA-DP presented by transduced HeLa cells was used in the study. Compared with self, one alloantigen differed at one amino acid in the peptide-binding groove and the other differed at ten, modelling structurally similar versus dissimilar alloantigens. Of the three donors, two were male and one was female, with ages ranging from the 18-to-29 band to the 60-to-69 band. Average DNA input was around 240 ng for sorted CD137+CD4+ samples, compared with 1,000 to 1,500 ng for pre-culture CD4+ samples.

Overall study outcomes, separate from this receptor: Clones undetected before culture had an average cumulative frequency of about 40% against one allele versus around 50% against the other. Similar clonality (around 0.36) was observed for sorted CD137+ cells against both alloantigens, and this clonality was much higher than that observed in pre-culture samples (around 0.042). Limitations were identified as the inclusion of only a few donors, the use of a non-physiological HeLa antigen-presenting system, and the use of total CD4+ responder cells. The naive and memory CD4+ repertoires were not analysed as separate populations.

Untouched CD4+ T cells were isolated from Ficoll-separated PBMC through negative selection with magnetic beads, and an average purity of around 98% was reached. Untouched CD4+ T cells were isolated with magnetic beads from Ficoll-separated PBMC, and a purity of about 98% was reached with negligible CD8+ contamination. Donors were a few healthy blood donors whose buffy coats supplied peripheral blood mononuclear cells. CMV seronegative status was shared by all three donors. The DNeasy Blood & Tissue Kit was used to extract genomic DNA. For each subject, genomic DNA from sorted CD137+CD4+ cells and from pre-culture CD4+ baseline samples underwent TCRB sequencing. The immunoSEQ multiplex PCR, with forward primers for 54 TRBV segments and reverse primers for 13 TRBJ segments, was used to amplify TCRB CDR3 regions. Pre-culture CD4+ samples were sequenced at deep resolution, targeting roughly 190,000 T cell genomes. Sequencing of the amplicons on an Illumina HiSeq System generated 87 bp reads spanning the CDR3. As for the original processing: PCR and sequencing errors in the reads were corrected, and alignment to IMGT reference sequences was used to define CDR3 regions. Synthetic template pools were used to estimate counts of templates and unique rearrangements. Clonality was computed by subtracting Pielou's evenness from 1. The Daley-Smith estimator was used to estimate richness. Morisita's index served as the measure of repertoire overlap. Clones present in cultured samples but not detected in the pre-culture repertoire of the same donor were defined as low-abundance clones. The source is immuneACCESS, and TCRdb retained only in-frame sequences with V and J called. Part of the clones is not carried over; for the studies checked, unresolved V genes explain less than half of this, and the remainder is unexplained. The V and J calls and the clone size are those of that table, but D and trimming were determined from the DNA. The sample table contains fewer than 95,000 clones; only one count was recorded for around nine tenths of them. The ten largest clones take up about 1.5% of the sample.

From the cysteine through the phenylalanine, the CDR3 covers 12 amino acids. Only the CDR3 part of the read is kept: 36 bases, read in frame from the first base. CDR1 and CDR2, looked up from the germline V gene, are SQVTM and ANQGSEA. Relative to germline, V is missing 8 bases and J is missing 10 bases, with 11 bases of the junction outside any gene match. The sample was CD4+ T cells from PBMCs. In this chain, TRBV29-1 is recombined with TRBJ1-1; 9 bases in the junction line up with TRBD1. The receptor was derived from a middle-aged man in good health and CMV-seronegative. The encoded CDR3 is CSIKPGQGVAFF. At the DNA level, the sequence is TGCAGCATCAAACCGGGACAGGGAGTAGCTTTCTTT. The entire variable domain, with the stretches around the CDR3 drawn from the reference TRBV29-1 and TRBJ1-1 proteins, is SAVISQKPSRDICQRGTSLTIQCQVDSQVTMMFWYRQQPGQSLTLIATANQGSEATYESGFVIDKFPISRPNLTFSTLTVSNMSPEDSSIYLCSIKPGQGVAFFGQGTRLTVV.